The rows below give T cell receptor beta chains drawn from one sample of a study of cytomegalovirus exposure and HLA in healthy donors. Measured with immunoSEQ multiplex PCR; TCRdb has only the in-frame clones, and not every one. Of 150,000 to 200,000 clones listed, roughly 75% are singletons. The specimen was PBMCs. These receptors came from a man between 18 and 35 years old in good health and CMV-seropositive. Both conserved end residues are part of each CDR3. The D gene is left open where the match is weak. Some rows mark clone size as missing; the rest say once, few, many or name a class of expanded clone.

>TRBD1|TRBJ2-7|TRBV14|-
TGTGCCAGCAGCCCTACAGGGGTTCCCTACGAGCAGTACTTC
CASSPTGVPYEQYF
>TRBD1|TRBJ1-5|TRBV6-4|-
TGTGCCAGCAGTGACCTCGGACAGGGGGGCAATCAGCCCCAGCATTTT
CASSDLGQGGNQPQHF
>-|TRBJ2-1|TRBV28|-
TGTGCCAGCAGTTTCAATGACAATGAGCAGTTCTTC
CASSFNDNEQFF
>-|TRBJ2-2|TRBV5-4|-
TGTGCCAGCAGCTTGGTTGAAGCGACGAACACCGGGGAGCTGTTTTTT
CASSLVEATNTGELFF
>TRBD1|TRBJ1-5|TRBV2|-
TGTGCCAGCAAATCGGCGACAGGGGCGTTTCCGCCCCAGCATTTT
CASKSATGAFPPQHF
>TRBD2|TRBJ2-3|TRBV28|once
TGTGCCAGCGGTCTAGCGGGGGGGGTCACAGATACGCAGTATTTT
CASGLAGGVTDTQYF
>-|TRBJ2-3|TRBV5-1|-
TGCGCCAGCAGCTGGACTAACACAGATACGCAGTATTTT
CASSWTNTDTQYF
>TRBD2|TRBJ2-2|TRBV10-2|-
TGCGCCAGCAGTTTAGCGGGAGGGGGGCCCGGGGAGCTGTTTTTT
CASSLAGGGPGELFF
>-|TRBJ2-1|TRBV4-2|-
TGTGCCAGCAGCCTCTTAGGGGGGGACGTAAATGAGCAGTTCTTC
CASSLLGGDVNEQFF
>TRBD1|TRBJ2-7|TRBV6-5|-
TGTGCCAGCAGTGGGGACAGGGCAGTCGGCGAGCAGTACTTC
CASSGDRAVGEQYF
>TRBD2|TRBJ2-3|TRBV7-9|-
TGTGCCAGCAGCTTACGGCGGGAGCGGGGAGATACGCAGTATTTT
CASSLRRERGDTQYF
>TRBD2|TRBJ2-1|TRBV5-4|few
TGTGCCAGCAGCAATAGAGCGGGGAGCTCCTACAATGAGCAGTTCTTC
CASSNRAGSSYNEQFF
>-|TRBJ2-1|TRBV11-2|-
TGTGCCAGCAGCTCGGGGGATCGCAATGAGCAGTTCTTC
CASSSGDRNEQFF
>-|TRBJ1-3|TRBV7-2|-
TGTGCCAGCAGCTTACCCCGAACCAATACAGGGACGATCGGAAACACCATATATTTT
CASSLPRTNTGTIGNTIYF
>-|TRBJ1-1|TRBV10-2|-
TGCGCCAGCAACCCGACACTCATAACTGAAGCTTTCTTT
CASNPTLITEAFF
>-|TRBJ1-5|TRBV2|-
TGTGCCAGCAGGACCGAGGGTAGCAATCAGCCCCAGCATTTT
CASRTEGSNQPQHF
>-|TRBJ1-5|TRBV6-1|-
TGTGCCAGCAGTGGGACAAAAGGGTTCGCCTTTACCCATCAGCCCCAGCATTTT
CASSGTKGFAFTHQPQHF
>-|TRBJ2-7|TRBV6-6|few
TGTGCCAGCAGTTACTCGCCAGGGGACGAGCAGTACTTC
CASSYSPGDEQYF
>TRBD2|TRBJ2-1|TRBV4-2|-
TGTGCCAGCAGCCAGCCGCGGGAGGGCCTACGGAATGAGCAGTTCTTC
CASSQPREGLRNEQFF
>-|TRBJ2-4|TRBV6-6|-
TGTGCCAGCCCCCCCCCTACGGGGATCCAGTACTTC
CASPPPTGIQYF
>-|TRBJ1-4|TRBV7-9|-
TGTGCCAGCAGCTTAGCGGCAGGGGTGGATGAAAAACTGTTTTTT
CASSLAAGVDEKLFF
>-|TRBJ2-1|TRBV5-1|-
TGCGCCAGCAGCGTTAGCGGCAATGAGCAGTTCTTC
CASSVSGNEQFF
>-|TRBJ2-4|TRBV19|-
TGTGCCAGTAGTATATATGGAGGGCAGGGCAAAAACATTCAGTACTTC
CASSIYGGQGKNIQYF
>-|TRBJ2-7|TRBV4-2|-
TGTGCCAGCAGCCAAGAAGTCAACTTATACGAGCAGTACTTC
CASSQEVNLYEQYF
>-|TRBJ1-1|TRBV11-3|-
TGTGCCAGCAGCTTAAACCAGGAGAACACTGAAGCTTTCTTT
CASSLNQENTEAFF
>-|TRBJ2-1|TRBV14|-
TGTGCCAGCAGCCACTCAGGGTTCGGGCTTCTTAATGAGCAGTTCTTC
CASSHSGFGLLNEQFF
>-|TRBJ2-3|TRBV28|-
TGTGCCAGCAGTCCCCAGGGGAAAGCTAAATCAGATACGCAGTATTTT
CASSPQGKAKSDTQYF
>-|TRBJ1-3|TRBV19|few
TGTGCCAGTAGTATCGAGGGAACCTCTGGAAACACCATATATTTT
CASSIEGTSGNTIYF
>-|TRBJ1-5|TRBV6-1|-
TGTGCCAGCAGTGAAAGTGGCGGGTATGAGCCCCAGCATTTT
CASSESGGYEPQHF
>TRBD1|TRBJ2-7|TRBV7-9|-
TGTGCCAGCAGTTCCGTCTGGACAGGTGGAAACTACGAGCAGTACTTC
CASSSVWTGGNYEQYF
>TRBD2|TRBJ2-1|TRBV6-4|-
TGTGCCAGCAGTGAGCGGGAGGGAGGCAATGAGCAGTTCTTC
CASSEREGGNEQFF
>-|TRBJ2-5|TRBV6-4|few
TGTGCCAGCTTTATGGAGACCCAGTACTTC
CASFMETQYF
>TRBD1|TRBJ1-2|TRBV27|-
TGTGCCAGCAGTGATCCCGGGACAGGCTATGGCTACACCTTC
CASSDPGTGYGYTF
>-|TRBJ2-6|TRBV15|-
TGTGCCACCAGCGAGGACAGCGGCTCTGGGGCCAACGTCCTGACTTTC
CATSEDSGSGANVLTF
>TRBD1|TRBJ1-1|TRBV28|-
TGTGCCAGCAGTGGACAGGGGTGTGGAGCTTTCTTT
CASSGQGCGAFF
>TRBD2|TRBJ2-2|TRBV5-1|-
TGCGCCAGCAGCTTAGCGGGAGGGAACACCGGGGAGCTGTTTTTT
CASSLAGGNTGELFF
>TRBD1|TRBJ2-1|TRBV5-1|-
TGCGCCAGCAGCTTGGGCGGGACAGGGCACAATGAGCAGTTCTTC
CASSLGGTGHNEQFF
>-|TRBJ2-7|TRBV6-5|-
TGTGCCAGCAGACAGACAGGAAAAATTTACGAGCAGTACTTC
CASRQTGKIYEQYF
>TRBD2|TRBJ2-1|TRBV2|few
TGTGCCAGCAGTGACAGGACTAGCATCTACAATGAGCAGTTCTTC
CASSDRTSIYNEQFF
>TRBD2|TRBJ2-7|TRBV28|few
TGTGCCAGCAGAGTTAGCGGGAGGGCGGAGCAGTACTTC
CASRVSGRAEQYF
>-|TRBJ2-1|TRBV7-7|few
TGTGCCAGCAGCTCGGACTGGGCGGGTGAGCAGTTCTTC
CASSSDWAGEQFF
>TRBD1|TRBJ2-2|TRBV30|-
TGTGCCTCCAAGCCCTGGGACAGTCGTTTCGGGGAGCTGTTTTTT
CASKPWDSRFGELFF
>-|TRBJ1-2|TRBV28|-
TGTGCCAGCACCAGGGGTAGAACTAACTATGGCTACACCTTC
CASTRGRTNYGYTF
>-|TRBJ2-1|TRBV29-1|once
TGCAGCGTCCACAAAAGGACAGTATATGGCGAGCAGTTCTTC
CSVHKRTVYGEQFF
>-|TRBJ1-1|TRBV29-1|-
TGCAGCGTTAACAAGATTTTGAACACTGAAGCTTTCTTT
CSVNKILNTEAFF
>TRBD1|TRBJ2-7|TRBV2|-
TGTGCCAGCGAGGGCAGACAGGGGGACAGAATCTACGAGCAGTACTTC
CASEGRQGDRIYEQYF
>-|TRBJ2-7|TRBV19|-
TGTGCCAGTAGTATAACGGGACAAGGAAACTACGAGCAGTACTTC
CASSITGQGNYEQYF
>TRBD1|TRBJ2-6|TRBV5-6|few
TGTGCCAGCAGTTTCGGGACAGGGGGCCTTGGGGCCAACGTCCTGACTTTC
CASSFGTGGLGANVLTF
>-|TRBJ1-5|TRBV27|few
TGTGCCAGCAGCCAGGGCGGGGGGGGCTATAGCAATCAGCCCCAGCATTTT
CASSQGGGGYSNQPQHF
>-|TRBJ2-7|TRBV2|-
TGTGCCAGCAGCGATCAAGGAGGGCTCGAGCAGTACTTC
CASSDQGGLEQYF